Following are 16 T cell receptor beta chains from one sample sequenced in a study of shared clonotypes between healthy human individuals. Method: immunoSEQ multiplex PCR; TCRdb's copy keeps in-frame clones and lacks some. The table lists about 1 million clones, around 75% of them singletons, with 1.5% in the top ten. The sample was memory CD4+ T cells sorted from blood. Noted subset: CD45RA-negative fraction. These receptors were taken from a man between 18 and 29 years old in good health.

The chain employs TRBV5-5 and TRBJ2-5; 10 bases fit TRBD1. CDR1 is SGHKS and CDR2 is YYEKEE in the germline V gene (reference sequence). V gave up 0 bases and J gave up 5 bases; unmatched junction bases: 7. The CDR3 is 16 amino acids. CDR3 in DNA: TGTGCCAGCAGCTTGGGCGCCGGGACAGGGGTTGAGACCCAGTACTTC. Translation: CASSLGAGTGVETQYF.

The J gene is TRBJ1-1, the V gene TRBV29-1; 10 bases are a match to TRBD1. The CDR3 runs 13 residues. V lost 6 bases and J lost 1; bases outside the gene matches: 2. CDR1 and CDR2 (germline): SQVTM, ANQGSEA. The CDR3 nucleotides read TGCAGCGTCTGGGACAGGGGGAACACTGAAGCTTTCTTT. Protein: CSVWDRGNTEAFF.

This clone was recorded a few times. The chain uses TRBV6-1 and TRBJ2-1; D call uncertain. The V end was cut by 1 base, the J end by 8 bases, with 9 bases between. Per the germline V gene, CDR1 is MNHNS and CDR2 is SASEGT. The CDR3 spans 13 residues. As DNA, the CDR3 is TGTGCCAGCAGTGAAGGGTTCGGGTATGAGCAGTTCTTC. Translating gives CASSEGFGYEQFF.

The chain links TRBV18 to TRBJ1-6, with 8 bases identical to TRBD1. CDR1 is KGHSH, CDR2 LQKENI, per germline. This CDR3 spans 17 amino acids. Germline trimming cut 3 bases from V and 6 bases from J; bases unmatched to any gene: 10. The CDR3 sequence is CASSPGVQGASNSPLHF. The CDR3 DNA is TGTGCCAGCTCACCGGGGGTCCAGGGGGCAAGTAATTCACCCCTCCACTTT.

J is TRBJ1-2 and V is TRBV28; perhaps TRBD1 as D (5 bases). Per the germline V gene, CDR1 is MDHEN and CDR2 is SYDVKM. The CDR3 covers 15 residues. Trimming stripped 6 bases from V and 4 bases from J, with 18 bases between. The CDR3: CASRRTGLTGYGYTF. In nucleotides, the CDR3 is TGTGCCAGCAGGCGTACAGGTCTCACAGGCTATGGCTACACCTTC.

The chain joins TRBV6-6 to TRBJ1-3; D is possibly TRBD1 (6 bases). The CDR3 consists of 15 residues. V was shortened by 5 bases and J by 0 bases, with 11 bases between the two germline ends. CDR1 MNHNY and CDR2 SVGAGI come from the germline V gene (reference sequence). The CDR3 loop is CASSIQGASGNTIYF. The DNA for the CDR3 is TGTGCCAGCAGTATACAGGGAGCCTCTGGAAACACCATATATTTT.

Concerning this clone itself: One end of the junction varies from germline; a read error may be responsible. Additional DNA sequences in this sample encode the identical CDR3. The chain links TRBV6-5 to TRBJ1-5; perhaps TRBD1 as D (5 bases). CDR1 is MNHEY and CDR2 is SVGAGI in the germline V gene. CDR3 length equals 14 residues. The CDR3 spells CASSYGRGGQPQHF. In DNA, the CDR3 is TGTGCCAGCAGTTACGGACGGGGGGGTCAGCCTCAGCATTTT.

This chain uses TRBV27 with TRBJ2-5; D unclear. From germline, CDR1 is MNHEY and CDR2 SMNVEV (reference sequence). Trimming stripped 6 bases from V and 3 bases from J, with 14 bases between. This CDR3 spans 14 amino acids. The CDR3 DNA reads as TGTGCCAGCAGCCGATCAGGTGGGGAAGAGACCCAGTACTTC. Its translation: CASSRSGGEETQYF.

V usage is TRBV6-1 and J usage is TRBJ2-7; perhaps D is TRBD1 or TRBD2 (5 bases each). Germline V gene data show CDR1 as MNHNS and CDR2 as SASEGT. The germline V and J ends were trimmed by 10 bases and 3 bases, with 16 bases remaining between them. There are 13 residues in the CDR3. CDR3 coding DNA: TGTGCCACCGAGGGACCGAGTATCTACGAGCAGTACTTC. It translates to CATEGPSIYEQYF.

This clone was counted a single time. This chain joins TRBV2 and TRBJ2-2; perhaps D is TRBD1 or TRBD2 (6 bases each). Germline CDR1 reads SNHLY; CDR2 reads FYNNEI. The length of the CDR3 is 14 residues. V gave up 7 bases and J gave up 2 bases, with 11 bases separating them. The CDR3 DNA sequence: TGTGCCAGCATACGGGGGCTTAACACCGGGGAGCTGTTTTTT. Protein sequence: CASIRGLNTGELFF.

This clone was observed a few times. The gene calls are TRBV5-1 and TRBJ2-5; 9 nucleotides match TRBD1. The V gene's germline CDR1 is SGHRS and CDR2 YFSETQ. V lost 2 bases and J lost 9; bases outside the gene matches: 8. The CDR3 covers 14 residues. The CDR3 sequence is CASSFGTGLEAQYF. The CDR3 DNA sequence: TGCGCCAGCAGCTTTGGGACAGGGCTCGAGGCCCAGTACTTC.

This clone was seen a single time. The rearrangement joins TRBV7-2 to TRBJ2-2; TRBD2 is a possible D gene (6 bases). The CDR3 runs to 15 residues. Deletions cut 5 bases from V and 2 bases from J, with 12 bases between. CDR1 is SGHTA and CDR2 is FQGNSA in the germline V gene. This CDR3 reads CASSLRTKNTGELFF. The CDR3 region has the DNA TGTGCCAGCAGCCTTCGGACTAAAAACACCGGGGAGCTGTTTTTT.

This clone has a handful of counts. This CDR3 is also generated by other DNA sequences in the sample. The gene calls are TRBV19 and TRBJ1-6; D is ambiguous. The CDR3 extends over 12 amino acids. Germline V gene sequence: CDR1 LNHDA, CDR2 SQIVND (reference sequence). V was clipped by 2 bases and J by 8 bases, with 4 bases between them. The CDR3, as DNA: TGTGCCAGTAGTATACTGGATTCACCCCTCCACTTT. Residues: CASSILDSPLHF.

The chain combines TRBV6-5 with TRBJ1-4; D may be TRBD1 (6 bases). Germline CDR1 is MNHEY and CDR2 is SVGAGI. CDR3 length: 12 residues. V lost 5 bases and J 11 bases, leaving 12 bases between the germline ends. This CDR3 is CASSDGTYKLFF. As DNA, the CDR3 is TGTGCCAGCAGTGACGGGACATACAAACTGTTTTTT.

In regard to this clone: This same CDR3 is encoded by further DNA sequences in the sample. CDR3 residues: CAWSPGGNTEAFF. The CDR3 DNA reads as TGTGCCTGGAGCCCCGGGGGGAACACTGAAGCTTTCTTT. The chain employs TRBV30 and TRBJ1-1; D perhaps matches TRBD1 (5 bases). CDR1 is GTSNPN and CDR2 is SVGIG in the germline V gene (reference sequence). V was trimmed by 3 bases and J by 1 base, leaving 9 bases between them. This CDR3 is built from 13 residues.

The J gene is TRBJ1-1, the V gene TRBV30; tentatively, D is TRBD1 (5 bases). Between the trimmed V and J ends, which lost 5 bases and 6 bases, there was a span of 19 bases. Germline V lookup: CDR1 GTSNPN, CDR2 SVGIG (reference sequence). The CDR3 runs 14 residues. The CDR3 spells CAWGSGPRSSEAFF. The DNA for the CDR3 is TGTGCCTGGGGCTCGGGACCAAGGTCATCTGAAGCTTTCTTT.